A single sample gave rise to the 3 T cell receptor beta chains below, sequenced in a study of shared clonotypes between healthy human individuals (dated by TCRdb to the early 2020s). Libraries were constructed by the immunoSEQ multiplex PCR assay. TCRdb re-hosts the immuneACCESS table, in-frame sequences only. Its copies lack some clones; in the studies checked, an unresolved V gene accounts for under half of them, and the cause for the rest is not known. For this sample the table gives around 700,000 clones, of which 92% were detected only once. The top ten clones comprise 20% to 25% of the sample. CD8 naive samples were obtained by positive selection for CCR7 among CD45RO-negative cells, yielding a CD45RA+CCR7+ population from which TemRA cells were excluded. Source material: naive CD8+ T cells sorted from blood. What the cell subset or site label conveys for this sample: CD45RA+CCR7+. These receptors were taken from a man aged 25 to 40 in good health.

The V and J genes are TRBV27 and TRBJ2-1; 9 bases are a match to TRBD2. Trimming cost V 6 bases and J 8 bases; bases outside gene matches: 11. This CDR3 is 15 amino acids long. In germline, CDR1 is MNHEY, CDR2 SMNVEV (reference sequence). This CDR3 reads CASRWVAGASDEQFF. The CDR3, as DNA: TGTGCCAGCAGATGGGTAGCGGGAGCCTCAGATGAGCAGTTCTTC.

The chain links TRBV15 to TRBJ2-5, with D maybe TRBD1 (6 bases). The CDR3 totals 14 residues. The germline V gene encodes CDR1 LNHNV and CDR2 YYDKDF (reference sequence). Trimming left V 4 bases short and J 2 bases short, with 11 bases between. The CDR3 nucleotides are TGTGCCACCAGCACATGGACAGATCAAGAGACCCAGTACTTC. This encodes CATSTWTDQETQYF.

The chain carries TRBV7-9 and TRBJ1-1; 7 nucleotides line up with TRBD1. CDR3 length: 13 residues. CDR1 and CDR2 from the germline V gene are SEHNR and FQNEAQ (reference sequence). The J segment lost 5 bases and the V segment lost 5 bases, leaving 5 bases of the junction unmatched. CDR3 coding DNA: TGTGCCAGCAGCCCCAGGGGGAGGACTGAAGCTTTCTTT. It encodes CASSPRGRTEAFF.